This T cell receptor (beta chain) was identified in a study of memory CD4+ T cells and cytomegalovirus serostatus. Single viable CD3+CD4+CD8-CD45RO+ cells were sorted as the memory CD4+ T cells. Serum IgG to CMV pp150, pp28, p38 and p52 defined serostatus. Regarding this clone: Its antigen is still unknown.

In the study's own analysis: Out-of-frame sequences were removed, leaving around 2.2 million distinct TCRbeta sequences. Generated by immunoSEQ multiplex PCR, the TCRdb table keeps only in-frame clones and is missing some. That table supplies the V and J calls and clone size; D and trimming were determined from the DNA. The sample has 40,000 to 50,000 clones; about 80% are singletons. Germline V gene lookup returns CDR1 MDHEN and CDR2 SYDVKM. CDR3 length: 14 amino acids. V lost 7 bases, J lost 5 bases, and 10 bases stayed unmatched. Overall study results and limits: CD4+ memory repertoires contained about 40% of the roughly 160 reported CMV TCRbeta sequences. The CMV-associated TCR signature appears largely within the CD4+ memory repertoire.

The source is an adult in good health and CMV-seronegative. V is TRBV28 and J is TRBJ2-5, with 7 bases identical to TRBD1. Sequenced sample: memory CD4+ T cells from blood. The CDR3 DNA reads TGTGCCAGCACGGGACAGAAAAAGCGGGAGACCCAGTACTTC. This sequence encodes CASTGQKKRETQYF.